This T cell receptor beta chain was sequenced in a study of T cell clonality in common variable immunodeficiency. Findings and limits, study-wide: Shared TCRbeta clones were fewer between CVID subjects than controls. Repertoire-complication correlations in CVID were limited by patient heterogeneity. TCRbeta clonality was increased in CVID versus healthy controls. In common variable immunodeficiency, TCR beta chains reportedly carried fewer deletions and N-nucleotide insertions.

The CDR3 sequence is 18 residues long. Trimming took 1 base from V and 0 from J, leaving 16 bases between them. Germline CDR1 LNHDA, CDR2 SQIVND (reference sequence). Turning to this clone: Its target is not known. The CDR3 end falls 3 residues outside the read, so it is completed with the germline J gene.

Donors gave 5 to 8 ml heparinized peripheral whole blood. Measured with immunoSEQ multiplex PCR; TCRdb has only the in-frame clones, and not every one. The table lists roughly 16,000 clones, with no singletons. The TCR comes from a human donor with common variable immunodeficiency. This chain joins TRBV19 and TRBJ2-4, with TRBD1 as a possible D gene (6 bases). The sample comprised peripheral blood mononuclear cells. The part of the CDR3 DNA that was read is TGTGCCAGTAGTATAGGGGTTCGGACAGAACTAGCCAAAAACATT. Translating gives CASSIGVRTELAKNI. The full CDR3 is CASSIGVRTELAKNIQYF.